This TCR beta chain was profiled in a study of blood T cell repertoires in COVID-19. On the study more broadly: The United States, Italy and Spain provided the acute and convalescent COVID-19 samples. T cells, B-cell-depleted T cells, or PBMCs provided the cDNA or gDNA that served as material.

How the authors handled the data: Estimation of nucleated cell counts relied on the amplification of reference gene primers. The table came from immunoSEQ multiplex PCR; TCRdb's copy has only in-frame clones and leaves some out. V and J calls and clone size are as listed in that table; D and trimming were resolved from the DNA. The profile shows roughly 500,000 clones, roughly 85% of them singletons. This CDR3 is 15 amino acids long. Trimming removed 0 bases from V and 4 bases from J, with 11 bases in between. Germline V gives CDR1 SGHNT, CDR2 YENEEA. J is TRBJ2-3 and V is TRBV11-3; D is unclear. The clonotype comes from a human donor in a cohort sampled during active COVID-19. The sequenced material came from peripheral blood. The CDR3 coding sequence is TGTGCCAGCAGCTTAGATAGTCAGGTAGCAGATACGCAGTATTTT. Its protein product is CASSLDSQVADTQYF. Using reference TRBV11-3 and TRBJ2-3 for the parts outside the CDR3, the full variable domain is EAGVVQSPRYKIIEKKQPVAFWCNPISGHNTLYWYLQNLGQGPELLIRYENEEAVDDSQLPKDRFSAERLKGVDSTLKIQPAELGDSAVYLCASSLDSQVADTQYFGPGTRLTVL.